The present TCR beta chain was sequenced within a study of CD8+ T cells in alopecia areata. Findings and caveats of the study: Patients showed less clear TCR sequence sharing than mice, possibly partly because of HLA diversity.

Treatment given: oral pan-JAK inhibitor, 5-10 mg twice daily. Investigators isolated RNA and reverse transcribed it into cDNA to act as the sequencing template. Sequencing used immunoSEQ multiplex PCR; TCRdb keeps in-frame clones, though not all of them. The sample contains roughly 190,000 clones, 60% to 70% of which appear only once. Only a few counts were recorded for this clone. What it binds is not known. V was pared by 8 bases and J by 2 bases, with 15 bases between. The CDR3 extends over 14 amino acids. Germline CDR1 reads SGHDT; CDR2 reads YYEEEE. The sequence was obtained from a human donor with alopecia areata. The chain is built from TRBV5-6 and TRBJ2-3; D perhaps matches TRBD1 (5 bases). Sequences were derived from CD4+ T cells sorted from blood, sampled at week 4, from a patient treated with tofacitinib. The CDR3 sequence: CASRGQGYTDTQYF. DNA for the CDR3: TGTGCCAGTCGTGGGCAGGGTTACACAGATACGCAGTATTTT.